This TCR beta chain was sequenced for a study of T cells after yellow fever vaccination. Notes on the study in general: Relatively few clonotypes were ones that appeared in both CD4 and CD8 compartments. There was a possibility that FACS-sorted repertoires contained abundant clonotypes contaminating from the bulk population. Most primary-vaccination clones recurred post-booster (roughly 96% CD4, 88% CD8).

In making TCR cDNA, 5'RACE template switching added a universal primer site and UMIs to it. One entry per CDR3 protein results from TCRdb running MiXCR on the 5' RACE reads. This table has 300,000 to 400,000 distinct CDR3 sequences, 4% appearing once. A word on this clonotype: Antigen: not known.

The source material was PBMCs, sampled 5 days after the yellow fever booster vaccination. This receptor was identified in a man younger than 35 who received the YFV17D yellow fever vaccine.

CDR3 in DNA: TGCGCCAGCAGCTTCGACAGGGCGAACACTGAAGCTTTCTTT. Translating gives CASSFDRANTEAFF. This sequence joins TRBV5-1 and TRBJ1-1; TRBD1 aligns across 7 bases. The CDR3 is 14 amino acids. In germline, CDR1 is SGHRS, CDR2 YFSETQ. Trimming removed 2 bases from V and 1 base from J; junction bases left unmatched: 2. Combining the CDR3 with reference TRBV5-1 and TRBJ1-1 gives the whole variable domain KAGVTQTPRYLIKTRGQQVTLSCSPISGHRSVSWYQQTPGQGLQFLFEYFSETQRNKGNFPGRFSGRQFSNSRSEMNVSTLELGDSALYLCASSFDRANTEAFFGQGTRLTVV.